This TCR beta chain derives from a study of T cell responses to AZD1222 COVID-19 vaccine. Repertoires were generated with immunoSEQ multiplex PCR, while TCRdb's copy carries only in-frame clones and drops some. The top ten clones hold 5.4% of a sample with 140,000 or so clones, roughly 87% of them seen once. This clone was observed a few times. Its antigen is undetermined. V lost 3 bases to trimming and J lost 4 bases; unmatched junction nucleotides: 11. CDR1 is DFQATT, CDR2 SNEGSKA, per germline (reference sequence). The CDR3 spans 16 residues. Notes on the study in general: Clonal diversity was possibly underestimated; the donors were predominantly white British and more often female. Only a handful of AZD1222 recipients tested seropositive at baseline. With dominance at 160-218 and 743-854, vaccine-associated CD4 TCRs spanned spike. Every sample of the repertoires postdated the peak T cell response.

The genes are TRBV20-1 and TRBJ2-2, with 7 bases fitting TRBD1. The source of this sequence is an adult who received the MenACWY meningococcal vaccine as a control. Sequenced material: peripheral blood, taken 28 days after the second dose of the MenACWY control vaccine. CDR3 residues: CSASGTARIPTGELFF. The CDR3 bases are TGCAGTGCTAGTGGGACAGCACGCATCCCCACCGGGGAGCTGTTTTTT.